One sample yielded the 32 T cell receptor beta chains listed below, sequenced in a study of blood T cell repertoires in COVID-19. Assay: immunoSEQ multiplex PCR; the TCRdb copy retains only in-frame clones and omits some. The sample includes just over 300,000 clones, approximately 88% of them seen just once. The specimen sequenced was PBMCs or T cells enriched from blood (not recorded which). The receptor source for this set is a woman between 18 and 29 years old who had recovered from COVID-19.

This chain uses TRBV5-4 with TRBJ2-3, with 8 bases lining up with TRBD1. Germline V gene data show CDR1 as SGHNT and CDR2 as YYREEE (reference sequence). This CDR3 spans 15 amino acids. The trim removed 4 bases at V and 2 bases at J, leaving 6 bases unmatched. CDR3: CASSTGQVYTDTQYF. The CDR3 coding sequence is TGTGCCAGCAGCACGGGACAGGTGTACACAGATACGCAGTATTTT.

This clone appeared a single time. This chain links TRBV12-1 with TRBJ1-5. TRBV12-1 counts as a pseudogene. The CDR3 has 15 residues. DNA of the CDR3: TGTGCCAGCAGCTTTCGATCTCGGGGCAATCAGCCCCAGCATTTT. It encodes CASSFRSRGNQPQHF.

The V and J genes are TRBV5-4 and TRBJ1-1; D unresolved. CDR1 SGHNT and CDR2 YYREEE come from the germline V gene (reference sequence). Trimming pared 4 bases from V and 8 bases from J, leaving 18 bases between. The CDR3 is made up of 14 amino acids. The DNA for the CDR3 is TGTGCCAGCAGCCCCGAGTCCTCAATCTTCGAAGCTTTCTTT. This translates into CASSPESSIFEAFF.

V is TRBV5-5 and J is TRBJ1-6; no clear D gene. In germline, CDR1 is SGHKS, CDR2 YYEKEE (reference sequence). The CDR3 runs 13 residues. V was trimmed by 4 bases and J by 5 bases, leaving 7 bases between them. CDR3 nucleotides: TGTGCCAGCAGCCCCGGGAATAATTCACCCCTCCACTTT. Translating gives CASSPGNNSPLHF. The variable domain in full, completed from reference TRBV5-5 and TRBJ1-6, reads DAGVTQSPTHLIKTRGQQVTLRCSPISGHKSVSWYQQVLGQGPQFIFQYYEKEERGRGNFPDRFSARQFPNYSSELNVNALLLGDSALYLCASSPGNNSPLHFGNGTRLTVT.

The V call is TRBV30, the J call TRBJ1-1; D gene uncertain. The CDR3 extends over 15 amino acids. Germline V CDR1 and CDR2: GTSNPN, SVGIG (reference sequence). V dropped 3 bases and J dropped 1 base, with 15 bases sitting between them. CDR3 protein: CAWSAGGGENTEAFF. The CDR3 DNA follows: TGTGCCTGGAGCGCCGGAGGCGGAGAGAACACTGAAGCTTTCTTT.

The chain is built from TRBV6-5 and TRBJ1-5, with 8 bases fitting TRBD1. The V gene's germline CDR1 is MNHEY and CDR2 SVGAGI. There are 14 residues in the CDR3. Trimming at V came to 5 bases and at J to 8 bases, leaving 8 bases not matched to a gene. CDR3 region: CASSTRTGLEPQHF. The CDR3 region has the DNA TGTGCCAGCAGTACTCGGACAGGGCTAGAGCCCCAGCATTTT.

This clone was seen only once. V is TRBV27 and J is TRBJ2-7; 9 nucleotides match TRBD2. In germline, CDR1 is MNHEY, CDR2 SMNVEV (reference sequence). CDR3 length: 14 amino acids. The V and J ends lost 6 bases and 4 bases, in that order; junction bases with no gene match: 7. CDR3 sequence: CASSPAGGAYEQYF. In DNA, the CDR3 is TGTGCCAGCAGCCCAGCGGGAGGTGCATACGAGCAGTACTTC.

This chain links TRBV19 with TRBJ1-1; no clear D. This CDR3 contains 13 residues. The ends were cut back, 3 bases at V and 2 bases at J, with 7 bases in the middle. Per the germline V gene, CDR1 is LNHDA and CDR2 is SQIVND (reference sequence). As DNA, the CDR3 is TGTGCCAGTAGTATTGCGATTAACACTGAAGCTTTCTTT. Protein: CASSIAINTEAFF.

The CDR3 is CASSVNRVPIRSYTF. The CDR3 DNA sequence: TGTGCCAGCAGCGTAAACAGGGTTCCGATACGAAGCTACACCTTC. The gene calls are TRBV28 and TRBJ1-2; a weak D match, TRBD1 (6 bases). The germline V gene has CDR1 MDHEN and CDR2 SYDVKM. The CDR3 sequence is 15 residues long. The germline V and J ends were trimmed by 6 bases and 9 bases, with 23 bases remaining between them.

The chain uses TRBV5-8 and TRBJ1-5; TRBD1 aligns across 7 bases. CDR1 SGHTS and CDR2 YDEGEE come from the germline V gene. The J segment lost 8 bases and the V segment lost 0 bases, leaving 8 bases of the junction unmatched. The CDR3 is 15 amino acids. The CDR3 loop is CASSLGDRASKPQHF. The CDR3 coding sequence is TGTGCCAGCAGCTTGGGCGACAGGGCCTCTAAGCCCCAGCATTTT. The full variable domain, in which reference TRBV5-8 and TRBJ1-5 provide the parts outside the CDR3, is EAGVTQSPTHLIKTRGQQATLRCSPISGHTSVYWYQQALGLGLQFLLWYDEGEERNRGNFPPRFSGRQFPNYSSELNVNALELEDSALYLCASSLGDRASKPQHFGDGTRLSIL.

The V and J genes are TRBV5-8 and TRBJ1-1, with no clear D. Between the trimmed V and J ends, which lost 4 bases and 10 bases, there was a span of 14 bases. Germline loops: CDR1 SGHTS, CDR2 YDEGEE. This CDR3 comprises 12 residues. CDR3 DNA: TGTGCCAGCAGCCCGGGGTACACCCGAGCTTTCTTT. It codes for CASSPGYTRAFF.

The CDR3 DNA sequence: TGTGCCAGCAGCTTGGTCGCGAGAGCAGATACGCAGTATTTT. Amino acid sequence: CASSLVARADTQYF. J is TRBJ2-3 and V is TRBV5-6; no clear D. Trimming left V 0 bases short and J 4 bases short, with 9 bases between. This CDR3 region has 14 residues. Germline V gene lookup returns CDR1 SGHDT and CDR2 YYEEEE.

The chain joins TRBV5-4 to TRBJ2-7; 8 bases agree with TRBD2. The ends lost 4 bases at V and 4 bases at J; junction bases unmatched: 7. The length of the CDR3 is 14 residues. Germline V gene data show CDR1 as SGHNT and CDR2 as YYREEE (reference sequence). The CDR3 spells CASSDTGGGYEQYF. The CDR3 DNA reads TGTGCCAGCAGCGACACCGGGGGGGGTTACGAGCAGTACTTC.

The genes are TRBV5-4 and TRBJ1-3, with D maybe TRBD1 (5 bases). Germline CDR1 and CDR2: SGHNT and YYREEE (reference sequence). V was trimmed by 4 bases and J by 0 bases, leaving 20 bases between them. CDR3 length: 18 residues. CDR3 amino acids: CASSPDLGVSNSGNTIYF. The CDR3 bases are TGTGCCAGCAGCCCCGACTTAGGGGTCTCGAACTCTGGAAACACCATATATTTT. The complete variable domain, with remaining parts taken from reference TRBV5-4 and TRBJ1-3, reads ETGVTQSPTHLIKTRGQQVTLRCSSQSGHNTVSWYQQALGQGPQFIFQYYREEENGRGNFPPRFSGLQFPNYSSELNVNALELDDSALYLCASSPDLGVSNSGNTIYFGEGSWLTVV.

V gene TRBV19 combines with J gene TRBJ2-7; TRBD1 is a possible D gene (5 bases). The CDR3 loop spans 15 amino acids. The germline CDR1 and CDR2 sequences are LNHDA and SQIVND (reference sequence). V was cut by 6 bases and J by 0 bases, with 15 bases left in between. The CDR3 is CASREGHLYSYEQYF. The CDR3 coding sequence is TGTGCCAGTAGGGAAGGACACCTGTACTCCTACGAGCAGTACTTC. Full variable domain (outside the CDR3, taken from reference TRBV19 and TRBJ2-7): DGGITQSPKYLFRKEGQNVTLSCEQNLNHDAMYWYRQDPGQGLRLIYYSQIVNDFQKGDIAEGYSVSREKKESFPLTVTSAQKNPTAFYLCASREGHLYSYEQYFGPGTRLTVT.

The chain carries TRBV12-3 or TRBV12-4 and TRBJ2-5; 7 positions match TRBD2. V gave up 6 bases and J gave up 7 bases; unmatched junction bases: 8. The CDR3 loop spans 13 amino acids. The CDR3 loop is CASSRTSFGTQYF. DNA for the CDR3: TGTGCCAGCAGCCGGACTAGTTTCGGGACCCAGTACTTC.

The chain joins TRBV28 to TRBJ2-7; 9 nucleotides line up with TRBD2. The CDR3 is made up of 15 amino acids. Unmatched junction bases numbered 10, after V lost 3 bases and J lost 7 bases. Germline V gene data show CDR1 as MDHEN and CDR2 as SYDVKM. The CDR3 DNA is TGTGCCAGCAGTTTTCTACAGGGCGGGGGGGAAGAGCAGTACTTC. This gives the protein CASSFLQGGGEEQYF.

The V gene is TRBV7-2, the J gene TRBJ2-5, with D tentatively TRBD1 (6 bases). Germline CDR1 is SGHTA and CDR2 is FQGNSA. The CDR3 covers 15 residues. Trimming took 5 bases from V and 4 from J, leaving 17 bases between them. The CDR3 here is CASSLTSDSRETQYF. The CDR3 nucleotides are TGTGCCAGCAGCCTGACCTCGGACAGCAGAGAGACCCAGTACTTC.

The CDR3 DNA is TGTGCCAGCAACCGACAGGGCTGGCACGAGCAGTACTTC. The encoded protein is CASNRQGWHEQYF. The rearrangement joins TRBV6-5 to TRBJ2-7; TRBD1 agrees at 7 bases. This CDR3 has 13 amino acids. After removal of 7 bases from V and 5 bases from J, the junction contained 8 bases not matched to a gene. CDR1 and CDR2 from the germline V gene are MNHEY and SVGAGI.

CDR3 sequence reads: CASSYSDRDSGANQPQHF. Written as DNA, the CDR3 is TGTGCCAGCAGTTACTCGGACCGGGACAGTGGGGCCAATCAGCCCCAGCATTTT. V gene TRBV6-2 or TRBV6-3 combines with J gene TRBJ1-5, with 7 bases lining up with TRBD1. This CDR3 is built from 18 residues. Germline-derived CDR1 and CDR2 are MNHEY and SVGEGT. With 0 bases clipped from V and 3 bases from J, the junction kept 11 bases outside the gene matches.

CDR3 DNA sequence: TGTGCCAGCACTAGCGGGGCTCTCACAGATACGCAGTATTTT. It yields the protein CASTSGALTDTQYF. The chain recombines TRBV6-6 with TRBJ2-3, with TRBD2 matching 9 bases. Germline CDR1 and CDR2: MNHNY and SVGAGI (reference sequence). With 7 bases clipped from V and 2 bases from J, the junction kept 4 bases outside the gene matches. This CDR3 has 14 amino acids.

The genes are TRBV3-1 (or the pseudogene TRBV3-2) and TRBJ1-1; 7 bases are a match to TRBD1. The junction had 3 bases not matched to a gene; V was cut back by 0 bases and J by 2 bases. Germline V gene data show CDR1 as LGHDT and CDR2 as YNNKEL (reference sequence). This CDR3 is built from 15 residues. CDR3 protein: CASSQETGLNTEAFF. CDR3 DNA: TGTGCCAGCAGCCAAGAGACAGGGCTAAACACTGAAGCTTTCTTT.

In this sample, this clone turned up once. The gene calls are TRBV5-4 and TRBJ1-1; 11 bases are shared with TRBD1. CDR1 and CDR2 (germline): SGHNT, YYREEE (reference sequence). The V segment lost 3 bases and the J segment 1 base; nucleotides outside the gene matches: 2. The CDR3 runs 15 residues. The DNA for the CDR3 is TGTGCCAGCAGCTCGGGACAGGGGGGGAACACTGAAGCTTTCTTT. The encoded protein is CASSSGQGGNTEAFF. Variable domain in full (rest from reference TRBV5-4 and TRBJ1-1): ETGVTQSPTHLIKTRGQQVTLRCSSQSGHNTVSWYQQALGQGPQFIFQYYREEENGRGNFPPRFSGLQFPNYSSELNVNALELDDSALYLCASSSGQGGNTEAFFGQGTRLTVV.

The chain carries TRBV11-3 and TRBJ1-1; 9 bases are shared with TRBD1. This CDR3 contains 14 residues. Germline CDR1 reads SGHNT; CDR2 reads YENEEA. V was pared by 5 bases and J by 5 bases, with 6 bases of the junction left unmatched. The CDR3 protein is CASSAGQGDTEAFF. The CDR3 region has the DNA TGTGCCAGCAGCGCGGGACAGGGTGATACTGAAGCTTTCTTT.

V is TRBV28 and J is TRBJ1-2; 8 bases map to TRBD1. The CDR3 runs 13 residues. Germline CDR1 and CDR2: MDHEN and SYDVKM. V was clipped by 6 bases and J by 7 bases; unmatched bases: 7. The CDR3 here is CASRASGGVGYTF. As DNA, the CDR3 is TGTGCCAGCAGGGCCTCAGGGGGCGTTGGCTACACCTTC.

The chain uses TRBV6-1 and TRBJ2-7; 10 positions match TRBD2. Germline V CDR1 and CDR2: MNHNS, SASEGT. The V gene end was trimmed by 3 bases and the J gene end by 6 bases; junction bases not matched to a gene: 11. The CDR3 extends over 16 amino acids. CDR3 loop: CASSDPGILAGVEQYF. The CDR3 DNA follows: TGTGCCAGCAGTGACCCCGGGATCCTAGCGGGAGTCGAGCAGTACTTC.

This clone has only one observation. This rearrangement joins TRBV28 to TRBJ2-1; tentative D call: TRBD1 (5 bases). CDR3 size: 10 residues. Germline CDR1 and CDR2: MDHEN and SYDVKM. Deletions cut 9 bases from V and 9 bases from J, with 9 bases between. CDR3 sequence reads: CARKGFEQFF. CDR3 sequence (DNA): TGTGCCAGAAAGGGGTTTGAGCAGTTCTTC.

This sequence joins TRBV3-1 (or the pseudogene TRBV3-2) and TRBJ2-7; a weak D match, TRBD1 (5 bases). V was pared by 1 base and J by 4 bases, with 11 bases between. This CDR3 is built from 14 residues. The germline CDR1 and CDR2 sequences are LGHDT and YNNKEL (reference sequence). The CDR3 sequence is CASSQAEDRYEQYF. The CDR3 nucleotides read TGTGCCAGCAGCCAAGCAGAAGACAGATACGAGCAGTACTTC.

The V gene is TRBV28, the J gene TRBJ2-1; perhaps TRBD2 as D (6 bases). Germline CDR1 reads MDHEN; CDR2 reads SYDVKM. V lost 7 bases and J lost 5, with 12 bases in between. The CDR3 totals 13 residues. CDR3 in amino acids: CASISGGHNEQFF. The CDR3 DNA is TGTGCCAGCATTTCCGGAGGGCACAATGAGCAGTTCTTC.

The CDR3: CSVGTGGRQPQHF. The DNA of the CDR3 is TGCAGCGTTGGGACAGGGGGCAGACAGCCCCAGCATTTT. The J gene is TRBJ1-5, the V gene TRBV29-1, with TRBD1 matching 11 bases. Germline CDR1 is SQVTM and CDR2 is ANQGSEA. The CDR3 is made up of 13 amino acids. V trimming: 4 bases; J trimming: 7 bases; junction bases outside the gene matches: 3.

The rearrangement links TRBV6-2 or TRBV6-3 to TRBJ2-3; the match to TRBD1 covers 8 bases. This CDR3 has 18 amino acids. Germline V gene data show CDR1 as MNHEY and CDR2 as SVGEGT. V gave up 6 bases and J gave up 3 bases; unmatched junction bases: 17. The CDR3 DNA is TGTGCCAGCAGCCCCCAGCGACAGGGGAATTTGGTGACAGATACGCAGTATTTT. Its translation is CASSPQRQGNLVTDTQYF.

The chain links TRBV7-2 to TRBJ1-4; D is undetermined. Germline assignment: CDR1 SGHTA and CDR2 FQGNSA. The CDR3 sequence is 15 residues long. Deletions cut 2 bases from V and 0 bases from J, with 7 bases between. CDR3 sequence (DNA): TGTGCCAGCAGCTTAATGTCAGCAACTAATGAAAAACTGTTTTTT. It yields the protein CASSLMSATNEKLFF. The whole variable domain, filled in from reference TRBV7-2 and TRBJ1-4, reads GAGVSQSPSNKVTEKGKDVELRCDPISGHTALYWYRQSLGQGLEFLIYFQGNSAPDKSGLPSDRFSAERTGGSVSTLTIQRTQQEDSAVYLCASSLMSATNEKLFFGSGTQLSVL.